This T cell receptor (beta chain) appears in the sequencing data of a study of T cells in Graves' hyperthyroidism and ophthalmopathy. This CDR3 spans 15 amino acids. From germline, CDR1 is KGHSH and CDR2 LQKENI. Trimming at V came to 6 bases and at J to 7 bases, leaving 9 bases not matched to a gene. Lactation, pregnancy, other autoimmune disease or uncontrolled infection excluded patients. In this sample, this clonotype turned up many times. The antigen remains unidentified. Overall study results and limits: The blood repertoire included most of the expanded thyroid clonotypes above 0.001. The model foresaw ophthalmopathy a median around 6.4 months prior to onset.

TCR beta CDR3 regions were amplified from RNA. Initially, a first-round RT-PCR of the TCR CDR3 employed the HTBI primer set. TCRdb reprocessed the multiplex PCR reads via MiXCR and lists one record per CDR3 protein. The sample has more than 350,000 distinct CDR3 sequences; around 15% are singletons. The receptor was isolated from a woman aged 30 to 39 with Graves' ophthalmopathy. Specimen: blood. The V call is TRBV18, the J call TRBJ2-1; TRBD1 agrees at 10 bases. In DNA form, the CDR3 reads TGTGCCAGCTCCTACCTTGGGACAGGGGAAAATGAGCAGTTCTTC. Translated, it gives CASSYLGTGENEQFF.